This T cell receptor beta chain was retrieved from a study of cytomegalovirus exposure and HLA in healthy donors. Points from the study as a whole: Previously analyzed data showed that most TCR beta V segments were productive at a frequency of about 87% or about 30%.

This clone turned up a few times. What it binds is unknown. The primer mix had 60 Vbeta and 13 Jbeta primers. The method was immunoSEQ multiplex PCR; TCRdb's version includes in-frame clones alone and lacks a portion of them. The repertoire holds some 45,000 clones, with 45% to 65% as singletons. V lost 0 bases, J lost 7 bases, and 2 bases stayed unmatched. The CDR3 sequence is 14 residues long. Germline V gene data show CDR1 as MGHRA and CDR2 as YSYEKL. The J gene is TRBJ2-1, the V gene TRBV4-1; 8 bases line up with TRBD2. The sequencing sample was made of PBMCs. This clonotype was obtained from a human donor in good health. CDR3 in amino acids: CASSQEGTRNEQFF. Here the CDR3 DNA reads TGCGCCAGCAGCCAAGAAGGGACTAGGAATGAGCAGTTCTTC.